The rows below give T cell receptor beta chains drawn from one sample of a study of T cell repertoires in cytomegalovirus infection. TCRdb re-derived calls from the reads in MiXCR, one entry per CDR3 protein. The data show 300,000 to 450,000 distinct CDR3 sequences, with 15% to 20% seen just once and 8.7% held by the top ten. Specimen: PBMCs. These receptors all stem from a human donor in good health (CMV status not recorded). Some clones in this sample may be carry-over from other donors' samples. Both conserved end residues are part of each CDR3. The D gene is left open where the match is weak. Clone size appears in some rows only: once, few, many, or a class for an expanded clone.

D: .; J: TRBJ1-1; V: TRBV7-2; size: many; CDR3: CASTREMNTEAFF; DNA: TGTGCCAGCACGAGGGAAATGAACACTGAAGCTTTCTTT
D: TRBD1; J: TRBJ2-3; V: TRBV7-6; size: many; CDR3: CASSPGTGPDTQYF; DNA: TGTGCCAGCAGCCCTGGGACAGGGCCAGATACGCAGTATTTT
D: .; J: TRBJ2-1; V: TRBV7-6; size: many; CDR3: CASSLAGPGDNEQFF; DNA: TGTGCCAGCAGCTTGGCTGGTCCTGGGGACAATGAGCAGTTCTTC
D: .; J: TRBJ2-7; V: TRBV7-2; size: many; CDR3: CASSLFAGQLSF; DNA: TGTGCCAGCAGCTTGTTTGCGGGACAGCTAAGCTTC
D: .; J: TRBJ1-1; V: TRBV6-6; size: many; CDR3: CASSIGGNTEAFF; DNA: TGTGCCAGCAGTATAGGGGGGAACACTGAAGCTTTCTTT
D: TRBD1; J: TRBJ2-5; V: TRBV28; size: many; CDR3: CASSGRPKQGALVETQYF; DNA: TGTGCCAGCAGTGGGAGGCCTAAACAGGGGGCGTTGGTAGAGACCCAGTACTTC
D: .; J: TRBJ2-1; V: TRBV6-6; size: few; CDR3: CASSYEGEDLGNEQFF; DNA: TGTGCCAGCAGTTACGAGGGGGAGGACCTAGGGAATGAGCAGTTCTTC
D: .; J: TRBJ1-2; V: TRBV10-3; size: many; CDR3: CAISESQLGDNYGYTF; DNA: TGTGCCATCAGTGAGTCGCAGTTGGGGGACAACTATGGCTACACCTTC
D: .; J: TRBJ2-2; V: TRBV7-2; size: many; CDR3: CASSLEGPRAGELFF; DNA: TGTGCCAGCAGCTTAGAGGGCCCCAGGGCCGGGGAGCTGTTTTTT
D: .; J: TRBJ2-7; V: TRBV5-4; size: few; CDR3: CASSLDREVGYEQYF; DNA: TGTGCCAGCAGCTTGGATCGCGAAGTGGGCTACGAGCAGTACTTC
D: TRBD1; J: TRBJ2-1; V: TRBV28; size: .; CDR3: CASSLSQGASPQFF; DNA: TGTGCCAGCAGTTTAAGTCAGGGGGCAAGCCCCCAGTTCTTC
D: .; J: TRBJ2-1; V: TRBV19; size: .; CDR3: CASSEARRGGSYNEQFF; DNA: TGTGCCAGTAGTGAGGCCAGGAGGGGGGGCTCCTACAATGAGCAGTTCTTC
D: TRBD1; J: TRBJ2-6; V: TRBV6-2/TRBV6-3; size: few; CDR3: CASSPPTGGYSGANVLTF; DNA: TGTGCCAGCAGCCCTCCGACAGGGGGTTACTCTGGGGCCAACGTCCTGACTTTC
D: .; J: TRBJ2-4; V: TRBV5-1; size: few; CDR3: CASSPTGSNIQYF; DNA: TGCGCCAGCAGCCCTACGGGTTCAAACATTCAGTACTTC
D: .; J: TRBJ2-1; V: TRBV7-2; size: many; CDR3: CASSPPGHRGNEQFF; DNA: TGTGCCAGCAGCCCGCCGGGACACCGCGGCAATGAGCAGTTCTTC
D: .; J: TRBJ2-1; V: TRBV7-2; size: .; CDR3: CASSLELALNEQFF; DNA: TGTGCCAGCAGCTTAGAACTAGCACTCAATGAGCAGTTCTTC
D: .; J: TRBJ1-1; V: TRBV7-6; size: few; CDR3: CASKGWNTEAFF; DNA: TGTGCCAGCAAGGGGTGGAACACTGAAGCTTTCTTT
D: .; J: TRBJ1-2; V: TRBV10-2; size: .; CDR3: CASRAGDYGYTF; DNA: TGCGCCAGCAGGGCGGGGGACTATGGCTACACCTTC
D: .; J: TRBJ1-5; V: TRBV7-2; size: many; CDR3: CASSLRSVSNQPQHF; DNA: TGTGCCAGCAGCTTACGGTCTGTTAGCAATCAGCCCCAGCATTTT
D: .; J: TRBJ1-1; V: TRBV6-5; size: .; CDR3: CASSYSGAQNTEAFF; DNA: TGTGCCAGCAGTTACTCCGGGGCCCAGAACACTGAAGCTTTCTTT
D: TRBD2; J: TRBJ2-5; V: TRBV7-9; size: .; CDR3: CASSTSGIQETQYF; DNA: TGTGCCAGCAGCACCAGCGGGATCCAAGAGACCCAGTACTTC
D: TRBD1; J: TRBJ1-4; V: TRBV7-9; size: many; CDR3: CASSPSTGYEKLFF; DNA: TGTGCCAGCAGCCCATCGACAGGGTATGAAAAACTGTTTTTT